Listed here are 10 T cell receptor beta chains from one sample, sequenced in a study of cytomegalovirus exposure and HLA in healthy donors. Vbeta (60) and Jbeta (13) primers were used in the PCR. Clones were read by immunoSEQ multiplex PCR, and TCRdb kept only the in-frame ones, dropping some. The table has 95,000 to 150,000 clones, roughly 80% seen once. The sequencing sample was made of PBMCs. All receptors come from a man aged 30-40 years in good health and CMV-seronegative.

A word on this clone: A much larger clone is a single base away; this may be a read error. The CDR3 here is CASSRTGGYGYTF. DNA of the CDR3: TGTGCCAGCAGTCGGACAGGGGGCTATGGCTACACCTTC. The rearrangement uses TRBV6-5 and TRBJ1-2; TRBD1 aligns across 10 bases. CDR3 length: 13 residues. The V gene's germline CDR1 is MNHEY and CDR2 SVGAGI. With V trimmed by 5 bases and J by 4 bases, 1 base remained unmatched.

The CDR3 nucleotides read TGTGCCAGCAGAGACTACAGGGGGCAAAATTCACCCCTCCACTTT. This gives the protein CASRDYRGQNSPLHF. This chain joins TRBV6-1 and TRBJ1-6, with 9 bases that match TRBD1. Germline values: CDR1 MNHNS, CDR2 SASEGT. With V trimmed by 6 bases and J by 7 bases, 7 bases remained unmatched. The CDR3 contains 15 residues.

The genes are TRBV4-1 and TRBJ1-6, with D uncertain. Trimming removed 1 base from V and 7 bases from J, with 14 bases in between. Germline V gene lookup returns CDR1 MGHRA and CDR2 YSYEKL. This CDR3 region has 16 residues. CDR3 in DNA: TGCGCCAGCAGCCAAGGGGAGCAGCCCCGCAATTCACCCCTCCACTTT. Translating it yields CASSQGEQPRNSPLHF.

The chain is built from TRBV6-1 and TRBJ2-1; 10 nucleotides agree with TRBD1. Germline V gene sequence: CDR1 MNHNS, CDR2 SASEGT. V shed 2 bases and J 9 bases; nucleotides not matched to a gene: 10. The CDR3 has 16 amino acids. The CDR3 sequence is CASSEPGTGVRGEQFF. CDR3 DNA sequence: TGTGCCAGCAGTGAACCGGGGACAGGGGTTCGGGGTGAGCAGTTCTTC.

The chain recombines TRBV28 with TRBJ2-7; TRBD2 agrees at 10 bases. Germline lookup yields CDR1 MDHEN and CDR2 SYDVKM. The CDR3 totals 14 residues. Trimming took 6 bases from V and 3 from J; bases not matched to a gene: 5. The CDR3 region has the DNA TGTGCCAGCAGCCTTAGCGGGGGGTACTACGAGCAGTACTTC. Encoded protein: CASSLSGGYYEQYF. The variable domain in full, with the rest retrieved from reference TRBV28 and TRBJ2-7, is DVKVTQSSRYLVKRTGEKVFLECVQDMDHENMFWYRQDPGLGLRLIYFSYDVKMKEKGDIPEGYSVSREKKERFSLILESASTNQTSMYLCASSLSGGYYEQYFGPGTRLTVT.

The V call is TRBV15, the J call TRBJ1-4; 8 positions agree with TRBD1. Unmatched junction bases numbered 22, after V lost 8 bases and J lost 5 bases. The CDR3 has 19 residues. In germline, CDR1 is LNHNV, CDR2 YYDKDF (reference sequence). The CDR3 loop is CATRHQRGYSTGANEKLFF. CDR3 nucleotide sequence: TGTGCCACCCGCCACCAAAGGGGTTATTCGACAGGGGCGAATGAAAAACTGTTTTTT. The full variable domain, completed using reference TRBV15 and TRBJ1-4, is DAMVIQNPRYQVTQFGKPVTLSCSQTLNHNVMYWYQQKSSQAPKLLFHYYDKDFNNEADTPDNFQSRRPNTSFCFLDIRSPGLGDTAMYLCATRHQRGYSTGANEKLFFGSGTQLSVL.

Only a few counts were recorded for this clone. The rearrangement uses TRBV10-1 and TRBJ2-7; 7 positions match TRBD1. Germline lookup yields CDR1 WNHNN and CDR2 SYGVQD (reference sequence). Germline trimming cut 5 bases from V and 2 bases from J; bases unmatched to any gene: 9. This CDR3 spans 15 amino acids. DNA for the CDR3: TGCGCCAGCAGTAAGGGACAGCCCGGTGCCTACGAGCAGTACTTC. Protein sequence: CASSKGQPGAYEQYF.

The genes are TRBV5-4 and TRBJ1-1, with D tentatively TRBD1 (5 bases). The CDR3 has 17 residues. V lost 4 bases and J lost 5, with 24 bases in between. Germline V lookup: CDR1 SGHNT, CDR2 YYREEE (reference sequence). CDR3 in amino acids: CASSREVAGPLGTEAFF. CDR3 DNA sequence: TGTGCCAGCAGCCGGGAGGTCGCGGGGCCCTTGGGGACTGAAGCTTTCTTT.

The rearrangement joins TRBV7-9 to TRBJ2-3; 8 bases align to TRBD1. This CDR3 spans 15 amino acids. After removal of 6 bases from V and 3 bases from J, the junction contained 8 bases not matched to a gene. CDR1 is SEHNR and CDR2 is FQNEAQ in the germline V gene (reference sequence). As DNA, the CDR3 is TGTGCCAGCAGTCTTTTGGACAGGGTTACAGATACGCAGTATTTT. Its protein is CASSLLDRVTDTQYF.

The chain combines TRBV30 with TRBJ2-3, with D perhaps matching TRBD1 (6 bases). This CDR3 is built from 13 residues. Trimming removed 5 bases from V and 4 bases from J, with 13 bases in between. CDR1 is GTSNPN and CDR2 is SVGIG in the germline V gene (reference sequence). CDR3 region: CAWVLGAPDTQYF. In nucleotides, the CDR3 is TGTGCCTGGGTCTTGGGGGCCCCAGATACGCAGTATTTT.